These T cell receptor beta chains were read from a single sample in a study of OX40 agonist ivuxolimab in advanced cancers. Sequenced by immunoSEQ multiplex PCR; TCRdb stores in-frame clones only, minus some. This sample has roughly 70,000 clones, with around 80% found just once. The sample in question was CD4+ or CD8+ T cells sorted from blood, obtained in a trial of the OX40 agonist ivuxolimab. Receptors were obtained from an adult with an advanced solid tumor such as melanoma, head and neck, liver or kidney cancer. The CDR3 runs from the conserved cysteine through the conserved F or W. Fields, in order: V gene, clone size, J gene, D gene, CDR3 protein, CDR3 DNA. A D gene is named only where the DNA matches it firmly. Size is omitted from some rows. Given values are once, few, many or a class for expanded clones.

>TRBV11-3|-|TRBJ2-1|TRBD1
CASSLGAKTGNNEQFF
TGTGCCAGCAGCTTAGGGGCTAAGACAGGGAACAATGAGCAGTTCTTC
>TRBV6-5|-|TRBJ2-1|TRBD2
CASSYGLAEKHEQFF
TGTGCCAGCAGTTACGGACTAGCGGAGAAGCATGAGCAGTTCTTC
>TRBV10-2|once|TRBJ2-1|-
CASSDGWESGNEQFF
TGCGCCAGCAGTGATGGGTGGGAGTCGGGGAATGAGCAGTTCTTC
>TRBV7-2|-|TRBJ2-3|-
CASKPDSSTDTQYF
TGTGCCAGCAAGCCGGACAGTAGCACAGATACGCAGTATTTT
>TRBV7-2|few|TRBJ1-2|-
CASSLASYYGYTF
TGTGCCAGCAGCTTAGCGTCGTACTATGGCTACACCTTC
>TRBV28|-|TRBJ2-2|-
CASLQAPSAGELFF
TGTGCCAGTCTTCAGGCCCCGTCCGCCGGGGAGCTGTTTTTT
>TRBV7-9|-|TRBJ2-7|TRBD1
CASSDTGTGFGEQYF
TGTGCCAGCAGTGACACCGGGACAGGGTTCGGCGAGCAGTACTTC
>TRBV28|-|TRBJ1-1|TRBD1
CASSLWPIQGQGTEAFF
TGTGCCAGCAGTTTATGGCCGATACAGGGACAGGGCACTGAAGCTTTCTTT
>TRBV5-6|-|TRBJ2-3|-
CASSLGGEFTDTQYF
TGTGCCAGCAGCTTGGGAGGGGAGTTCACAGATACGCAGTATTTT
>TRBV5-1|-|TRBJ2-1|-
CASGRSYNEQFF
TGCGCCAGCGGGAGGTCCTACAATGAGCAGTTCTTC
>TRBV5-4|-|TRBJ2-2|TRBD1
CASRRDSSGSAGELFF
TGTGCCAGCAGAAGGGACAGTTCGGGATCGGCCGGGGAGCTGTTTTTT
>TRBV5-4|-|TRBJ2-3|-
CASSPQGPTDTQYF
TGTGCCAGCAGCCCACAGGGACCCACAGATACGCAGTATTTT
>TRBV2|-|TRBJ1-5|TRBD1
CASSRGQGGNQPQHF
TGTGCCAGCAGCCGTGGACAGGGCGGTAATCAGCCCCAGCATTTT
>TRBV19|-|TRBJ1-5|TRBD1
CASSTRNPGTGGEGNQPQHF
TGTGCCAGTAGTACCCGTAACCCCGGGACAGGGGGCGAGGGCAATCAGCCCCAGCATTTT
>TRBV28|once|TRBJ2-7|TRBD1
CATTGTGGYEQYF
TGTGCCACCACCGGGACAGGGGGCTACGAGCAGTACTTC
>TRBV2|-|TRBJ1-6|-
CASTEGSSPLHF
TGTGCCAGCACTGAGGGGAGCTCACCCCTCCACTTT
>TRBV2|-|TRBJ2-5|-
CASTALGQETQYF
TGTGCCAGCACTGCACTTGGACAAGAGACCCAGTACTTC
>TRBV9|-|TRBJ2-2|-
CASSVAPYGVTGELFF
TGTGCCAGCAGCGTAGCCCCCTACGGGGTCACCGGGGAGCTGTTTTTT
>TRBV7-3|-|TRBJ1-1|-
CASSSDSGGYTEAFF
TGTGCCAGCAGCTCTGACAGTGGGGGGTACACTGAAGCTTTCTTT
>TRBV5-5|few|TRBJ2-4|TRBD2
CASSLTSGTKNIQYF
TGTGCCAGCAGCTTGACTAGCGGGACAAAAAACATTCAGTACTTC
>TRBV4-2|few|TRBJ2-5|TRBD2
CASSPAGVGYQETQYF
TGTGCCAGCAGTCCAGCGGGAGTTGGGTACCAAGAGACCCAGTACTTC
>TRBV28|-|TRBJ1-2|TRBD1
CATSSDRVDGYTF
TGTGCCACCAGCTCCGACAGGGTCGACGGCTACACCTTC
>TRBV5-1|once|TRBJ2-7|-
CASRSGSLTYEQYF
TGCGCCAGCAGGTCCGGGTCACTAACCTACGAGCAGTACTTC
>TRBV28|-|TRBJ2-3|-
CASSGPSDTDTQYF
TGTGCCAGCAGTGGGCCCTCGGACACAGATACGCAGTATTTT
>TRBV10-3|-|TRBJ2-2|TRBD2
CAIRSGVNTGELFF
TGTGCCATCAGGAGCGGGGTGAACACCGGGGAGCTGTTTTTT
>TRBV7-9|few|TRBJ2-5|TRBD2
CASSYPGTSPETQYF
TGTGCCAGCAGCTACCCTGGGACTAGCCCAGAGACCCAGTACTTC
>TRBV19|-|TRBJ2-7|TRBD2
CASSAYLAGVAEQYF
TGTGCCAGTAGTGCCTACCTAGCGGGAGTCGCCGAGCAGTACTTC
>TRBV2|once|TRBJ1-2|-
CASSSDGNYGYTF
TGTGCCAGCAGCTCGGACGGGAACTATGGCTACACCTTC
>TRBV4-1|-|TRBJ2-3|-
CASSLFGQNTDTQYF
TGCGCCAGCAGCCTCTTCGGACAGAACACAGATACGCAGTATTTT
>TRBV27|-|TRBJ2-2|TRBD2
CASSLAPGLAIEELFF
TGTGCCAGCAGTCTTGCGCCGGGACTAGCCATTGAGGAGCTGTTTTTT
>TRBV6-1|-|TRBJ2-5|-
CASKEGGGETQYF
TGTGCCAGCAAGGAGGGGGGAGGAGAGACCCAGTACTTC
>TRBV9|-|TRBJ2-7|-
CASSVAQEPDGEQYF
TGTGCCAGCAGCGTAGCCCAGGAACCGGACGGCGAGCAGTACTTC
>TRBV4-2|-|TRBJ1-1|-
CASSPEGGRTEAFF
TGTGCCAGCAGCCCCGAAGGGGGGCGGACTGAAGCTTTCTTT
>TRBV6-4|-|TRBJ1-3|TRBD1
CASRLEGGANTIYF
TGTGCCAGCAGACTTGAAGGGGGCGCGAACACCATATATTTT
>TRBV29-1|few|TRBJ1-1|TRBD1
CSAWDRKVTEAFF
TGCAGCGCTTGGGACAGGAAGGTAACTGAAGCTTTCTTT